This record covers a single T cell receptor beta chain. The authors' processing: Reference gene primers were amplified, and this amplification served to estimate nucleated cell counts. Using immunoSEQ multiplex PCR, the repertoire was profiled, and TCRdb retains in-frame clones only, with some absent. D and trimming were read from the DNA, whereas the V and J calls and clone size are those reported in that table. The sample records around 140,000 clones, about 86% being singletons. The data are from a study of blood T cell repertoires in COVID-19. About the research overall: Collection of acute and convalescent COVID-19 samples took place in the United States, Italy and Spain. Nucleic acid was either cDNA or gDNA, and it came from T cells, B-cell-depleted T cells, or PBMCs.

This CDR3 region has 16 residues. CDR1 and CDR2 (germline): SGHDN, FVKESK. Trimming stripped 0 bases from V and 9 bases from J, with 15 bases between. The sample consisted of peripheral blood. V gene TRBV14 combines with J gene TRBJ1-6; D is perhaps TRBD1 (6 bases). The clonotype originates from a human donor in a cohort sampled during active COVID-19. This CDR3 reads CASSQDRGANGSPLHF. As DNA, the CDR3 is TGTGCCAGCAGCCAAGATCGGGGGGCGAATGGTTCACCCCTCCACTTT.